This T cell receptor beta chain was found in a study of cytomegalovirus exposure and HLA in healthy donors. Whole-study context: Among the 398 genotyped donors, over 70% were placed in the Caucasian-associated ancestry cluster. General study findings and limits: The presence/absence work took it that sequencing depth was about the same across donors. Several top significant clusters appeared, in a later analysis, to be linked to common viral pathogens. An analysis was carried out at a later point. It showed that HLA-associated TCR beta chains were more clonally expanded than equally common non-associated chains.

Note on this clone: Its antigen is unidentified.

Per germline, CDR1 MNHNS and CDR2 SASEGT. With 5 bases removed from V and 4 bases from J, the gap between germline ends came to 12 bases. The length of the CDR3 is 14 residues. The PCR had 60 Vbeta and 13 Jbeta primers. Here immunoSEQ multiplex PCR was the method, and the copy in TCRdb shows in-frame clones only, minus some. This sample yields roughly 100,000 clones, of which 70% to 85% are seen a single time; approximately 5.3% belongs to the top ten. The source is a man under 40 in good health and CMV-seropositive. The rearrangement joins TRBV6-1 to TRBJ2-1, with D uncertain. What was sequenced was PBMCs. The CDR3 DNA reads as TGTGCCAGCAGTCCCCCGACACTTTACAATGAGCAGTTCTTC. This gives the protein CASSPPTLYNEQFF.